These T cell receptor beta chains were read from a single sample in a study of shared clonotypes between healthy human individuals. Produced via immunoSEQ multiplex PCR; TCRdb's table is partial and in-frame only. The table has 2 million or so clones, about 95% seen once. Sequencing was performed on naive CD8+ T cells sorted from blood. All receptors derive from a man aged 18 to 29 in good health. Both conserved end residues are part of each CDR3. A D gene is named only where the DNA matches it firmly. The size of a clone is reported for some rows only, either as once, few or many, or as a class for expanded clones.

clone size,V gene,J gene,D gene,CDR3 DNA,CDR3 protein
NA,TRBV15,TRBJ2-3,TRBD1,TGTGCCACCAGCACTAACCGCGACCGGGACAGGGGCGATACGCAGTATTTT,CATSTNRDRDRGDTQYF
NA,TRBV6-5,TRBJ1-1,NA,TGTGCCAGCAGTTACGGGGCGGGCCAGGCAGCTTTCTTT,CASSYGAGQAAFF
once,TRBV19,TRBJ2-2,TRBD2,TGTGCCAGTAGCCCACTAGCGGCGAACACCGGGGAGCTGTTTTTT,CASSPLAANTGELFF
NA,TRBV5-6,TRBJ1-1,NA,TGTGCCAGCAGCGCGACAGGGAACACTGAAGCTTTCTTT,CASSATGNTEAFF
NA,TRBV5-1,TRBJ2-1,TRBD2,TGCGCCAGCAGCTTCGGACTAGCGGGAGACAATGAGCAGTTCTTC,CASSFGLAGDNEQFF
NA,TRBV27,TRBJ2-1,TRBD1,TGTGCCAGCAGGGTTGGACAGGGGGTTATCAATGAGCAGTTCTTC,CASRVGQGVINEQFF
NA,TRBV5-4,TRBJ2-3,TRBD1,TGTGCCAGCAGTCATGAGACCGGGACAGGGGGGACAGATACGCAGTATTTT,CASSHETGTGGTDTQYF
NA,TRBV7-9,TRBJ2-5,NA,TGTGCCAGCAGCGTAGGGGCCTCATGGGAGACCCAGTACTTC,CASSVGASWETQYF
NA,TRBV7-7,TRBJ2-1,NA,TGTGCTAGCAGCTTAGTTGGGACGAGCAATGAGCAGTTCTTC,CASSLVGTSNEQFF
NA,TRBV27,TRBJ2-7,NA,TGTGCCAGCAGTTTGTCCGGGAAATTCTACGAGCAGTACTTC,CASSLSGKFYEQYF
few,TRBV9,TRBJ1-5,NA,TGTGCCAGCAGCACCACGGCCGGGGGCCAGCATTTT,CASSTTAGGQHF
NA,TRBV6-5,TRBJ2-7,NA,TGTGCCAGCAGTTACGGGCAGGGTTCCTACGAGCAGTACTTC,CASSYGQGSYEQYF
once,TRBV6-1,TRBJ1-6,NA,TGTGCCAGCAGTGAATACGGGGGAGGGAATTCACCCCTCCACTTT,CASSEYGGGNSPLHF
NA,TRBV9,TRBJ1-4,TRBD1,TGTGCCAGCAGCGCCTCCGGGACAGCTAATGAAAAACTGTTTTTT,CASSASGTANEKLFF
NA,TRBV6-5,TRBJ2-1,NA,TGTGCCAGCTGGACTGTCAGCTCCTACAATGAGCAGTTCTTC,CASWTVSSYNEQFF
NA,TRBV6-1,TRBJ2-1,NA,TGTGCCAGCAAAATTCCGGTCGGGCAGTTCTTC,CASKIPVGQFF
NA,TRBV5-8,TRBJ1-2,NA,TGTGCCAGCAGCTTGCCAAAGGGACATCCGTTTAACTATGGCTACACCTTC,CASSLPKGHPFNYGYTF
NA,TRBV4-3,TRBJ2-3,NA,TGCGCCAGCAGCCTGGGTCGAGGGGATGTCACAGATACGCAGTATTTT,CASSLGRGDVTDTQYF
NA,TRBV6-5,TRBJ1-1,TRBD1,TGTGCCAGCAGTTATGGCCCCGGGACAGGTGAAGCTTTCTTT,CASSYGPGTGEAFF
NA,TRBV9,TRBJ2-7,NA,TGTGCCAGCAGCGAACGGGGGATTGGCGGGGAGCAGTACTTC,CASSERGIGGEQYF
NA,TRBV5-4,TRBJ1-2,NA,TGTGCCAGCAGCTTGGGAGGGGGTTCCACCTTC,CASSLGGGSTF
NA,TRBV28,TRBJ2-7,NA,TGTGCCAGCAGTTTATTAGCTGGGGGCCAGGGGCAGTACTTC,CASSLLAGGQGQYF
NA,TRBV11-1,TRBJ2-2,TRBD1,TGTGCCAGCAGCTTATCGACAGGGGGTTTCGTCCACACCGGGGAGCTGTTTTTT,CASSLSTGGFVHTGELFF
NA,TRBV7-6,TRBJ2-1,NA,TGTGCCAGCAGCTTAGTCGTGGCGGGGTCTGATGAGCAGTTCTTC,CASSLVVAGSDEQFF
once,TRBV7-6,TRBJ2-2,TRBD1,TGTGCCAGCAGCTTAAAAAGACAGGGCGCCGGGGAGCTGTTTTTT,CASSLKRQGAGELFF
NA,TRBV7-2,TRBJ2-7,NA,TGTGCCAGCAGCTTCGGACTTTCCTACGAGCAGTACTTC,CASSFGLSYEQYF
NA,TRBV6-6,TRBJ2-1,TRBD2,TGTGCCAGCAGTTTGACTAGCGGGGGGCCCTACAATGAGCAGTTCTTC,CASSLTSGGPYNEQFF
NA,TRBV15,TRBJ2-7,NA,TGTGCCACCAGCAGAGGCAGGGGAGTCTACGAGCAGTACTTC,CATSRGRGVYEQYF
NA,TRBV11-1,TRBJ1-1,NA,TGTGCCAGCAGCTACGGGGCGATGAACACTGAAGCTTTCTTT,CASSYGAMNTEAFF
NA,TRBV7-8,TRBJ1-5,NA,TGTGCCAGCAGCTTAGATAGGACTCAGCCCCAGCATTTT,CASSLDRTQPQHF
NA,TRBV6-1,TRBJ1-5,TRBD1,TGTGCCAGCAGTCTGGACAGGGTTGGGAATCAGCCCCAGCATTTT,CASSLDRVGNQPQHF
NA,TRBV7-9,TRBJ2-7,NA,TGTGCCAGCAGCTTACCACAGCTGGGTGAGGGTGGCGACGAGCAGTACTTC,CASSLPQLGEGGDEQYF
once,TRBV27,TRBJ1-6,NA,TGTGCCAGCAGTTTACAGAATAACTCACCCCTCCACTTT,CASSLQNNSPLHF
NA,TRBV7-9,TRBJ2-1,TRBD1,TGTGCCAGCAGCCGCGGGACAGGTACTTACAATGAGCAGTTCTTC,CASSRGTGTYNEQFF
NA,TRBV4-1,TRBJ2-5,TRBD2,TGCGCCAGCAGCGCACTCTTGACTAGCGAGAACCAAGAGACCCAGTACTTC,CASSALLTSENQETQYF
NA,TRBV18,TRBJ2-7,NA,TGTGCCAGCTCACCATTATTGCAGGGGCCCTACGAGCAGTACTTC,CASSPLLQGPYEQYF
once,TRBV27,TRBJ2-1,NA,TGTGCCAGCAGTCTTGCCAGCTCCTACAATGAGCAGTTCTTC,CASSLASSYNEQFF
NA,TRBV7-2,TRBJ2-7,NA,TGTGCCAGCAGCTTAGAGACCGAGCAGTACTTC,CASSLETEQYF
NA,TRBV5-6,TRBJ1-1,NA,TGTGCCAGCAGCTTTTTCACTGAAGCTTTCTTT,CASSFFTEAFF
few,TRBV9,TRBJ2-2,NA,TGTGCCAGCAGCCCCCCCACCGGGGAGCTGTTTTTT,CASSPPTGELFF
NA,TRBV14,TRBJ2-2,NA,TGTGCCAGCAGCCAAGTACCCCTTTGGGAGCTGTTTTTT,CASSQVPLWELFF
NA,TRBV9,TRBJ2-1,NA,TGTGCCAGCAGCGCACCTGAGGGGATATTGGGGCACAATGAGCAGTTCTTC,CASSAPEGILGHNEQFF
once,TRBV7-2,TRBJ2-7,NA,TGTGCCAGCAGCCCCCTGGCGGAGGGGACCTACGAGCAGTACTTC,CASSPLAEGTYEQYF
NA,TRBV6-1,TRBJ2-1,TRBD2,TGTGCCAGCAGTGACCGACCAACTAGCGGGAGTTTCGATGAGCAGTTCTTC,CASSDRPTSGSFDEQFF
NA,TRBV30,TRBJ1-1,NA,TGTGCCTGGAGTGTAATTCTAAGGTCCGAAGCTTTCTTT,CAWSVILRSEAFF
NA,TRBV9,TRBJ2-2,NA,TGTGCCAGCAGCGGCGGGGGACAGCTGTCCCGGGAGCTGTTTTTT,CASSGGGQLSRELFF
NA,TRBV14,TRBJ2-7,NA,TGTGCCAGCAGCCAGGGTCTTTTTAGCGAGCAGTACTTC,CASSQGLFSEQYF
NA,TRBV30,TRBJ2-5,TRBD2,TGTGCCTGGAGTGTAAGTCTAGCGGGAAAGGGAGGAGAGACCCAGTACTTC,CAWSVSLAGKGGETQYF
NA,TRBV27,TRBJ2-5,NA,TGTGCCAGCAGTCTCCACTCAACGGGGCAAGAGACCCAGTACTTC,CASSLHSTGQETQYF
NA,TRBV7-9,TRBJ2-7,TRBD2,TGTGCCAGCAGCTCGGGACTAGCCTACGAGCAGTACTTC,CASSSGLAYEQYF
NA,TRBV27,TRBJ1-5,NA,TGTGCCAGCAGTTTATTCGGCCCTGATCAGCCCCAGCATTTT,CASSLFGPDQPQHF
NA,TRBV29-1,TRBJ1-2,NA,TGCAGCGTCGGGTTAAGGACAGACTATGGCTACACCTTC,CSVGLRTDYGYTF
NA,TRBV19,TRBJ2-7,TRBD1,TGTGCCAGTAGGGGGACAGCCGAGCAGTACTTC,CASRGTAEQYF
NA,TRBV15,TRBJ2-5,TRBD1,TGTGCCACCAGCAGAGAACAGGGGGCTGAAGAGACCCAGTACTTC,CATSREQGAEETQYF
NA,TRBV6-5,TRBJ2-1,NA,TGTGCCAGCAGTTACGGGGCTACTTACAATGAGCAGTTCTTC,CASSYGATYNEQFF
NA,TRBV25-1,TRBJ2-3,NA,TGTGCCAGCAGTGAAACGAGGATAGATACGCAGTATTTT,CASSETRIDTQYF
NA,TRBV7-2,TRBJ1-1,NA,TGTGCCAGCAGCTTTACTGGCCTTGGCACTGAAGCTTTCTTT,CASSFTGLGTEAFF